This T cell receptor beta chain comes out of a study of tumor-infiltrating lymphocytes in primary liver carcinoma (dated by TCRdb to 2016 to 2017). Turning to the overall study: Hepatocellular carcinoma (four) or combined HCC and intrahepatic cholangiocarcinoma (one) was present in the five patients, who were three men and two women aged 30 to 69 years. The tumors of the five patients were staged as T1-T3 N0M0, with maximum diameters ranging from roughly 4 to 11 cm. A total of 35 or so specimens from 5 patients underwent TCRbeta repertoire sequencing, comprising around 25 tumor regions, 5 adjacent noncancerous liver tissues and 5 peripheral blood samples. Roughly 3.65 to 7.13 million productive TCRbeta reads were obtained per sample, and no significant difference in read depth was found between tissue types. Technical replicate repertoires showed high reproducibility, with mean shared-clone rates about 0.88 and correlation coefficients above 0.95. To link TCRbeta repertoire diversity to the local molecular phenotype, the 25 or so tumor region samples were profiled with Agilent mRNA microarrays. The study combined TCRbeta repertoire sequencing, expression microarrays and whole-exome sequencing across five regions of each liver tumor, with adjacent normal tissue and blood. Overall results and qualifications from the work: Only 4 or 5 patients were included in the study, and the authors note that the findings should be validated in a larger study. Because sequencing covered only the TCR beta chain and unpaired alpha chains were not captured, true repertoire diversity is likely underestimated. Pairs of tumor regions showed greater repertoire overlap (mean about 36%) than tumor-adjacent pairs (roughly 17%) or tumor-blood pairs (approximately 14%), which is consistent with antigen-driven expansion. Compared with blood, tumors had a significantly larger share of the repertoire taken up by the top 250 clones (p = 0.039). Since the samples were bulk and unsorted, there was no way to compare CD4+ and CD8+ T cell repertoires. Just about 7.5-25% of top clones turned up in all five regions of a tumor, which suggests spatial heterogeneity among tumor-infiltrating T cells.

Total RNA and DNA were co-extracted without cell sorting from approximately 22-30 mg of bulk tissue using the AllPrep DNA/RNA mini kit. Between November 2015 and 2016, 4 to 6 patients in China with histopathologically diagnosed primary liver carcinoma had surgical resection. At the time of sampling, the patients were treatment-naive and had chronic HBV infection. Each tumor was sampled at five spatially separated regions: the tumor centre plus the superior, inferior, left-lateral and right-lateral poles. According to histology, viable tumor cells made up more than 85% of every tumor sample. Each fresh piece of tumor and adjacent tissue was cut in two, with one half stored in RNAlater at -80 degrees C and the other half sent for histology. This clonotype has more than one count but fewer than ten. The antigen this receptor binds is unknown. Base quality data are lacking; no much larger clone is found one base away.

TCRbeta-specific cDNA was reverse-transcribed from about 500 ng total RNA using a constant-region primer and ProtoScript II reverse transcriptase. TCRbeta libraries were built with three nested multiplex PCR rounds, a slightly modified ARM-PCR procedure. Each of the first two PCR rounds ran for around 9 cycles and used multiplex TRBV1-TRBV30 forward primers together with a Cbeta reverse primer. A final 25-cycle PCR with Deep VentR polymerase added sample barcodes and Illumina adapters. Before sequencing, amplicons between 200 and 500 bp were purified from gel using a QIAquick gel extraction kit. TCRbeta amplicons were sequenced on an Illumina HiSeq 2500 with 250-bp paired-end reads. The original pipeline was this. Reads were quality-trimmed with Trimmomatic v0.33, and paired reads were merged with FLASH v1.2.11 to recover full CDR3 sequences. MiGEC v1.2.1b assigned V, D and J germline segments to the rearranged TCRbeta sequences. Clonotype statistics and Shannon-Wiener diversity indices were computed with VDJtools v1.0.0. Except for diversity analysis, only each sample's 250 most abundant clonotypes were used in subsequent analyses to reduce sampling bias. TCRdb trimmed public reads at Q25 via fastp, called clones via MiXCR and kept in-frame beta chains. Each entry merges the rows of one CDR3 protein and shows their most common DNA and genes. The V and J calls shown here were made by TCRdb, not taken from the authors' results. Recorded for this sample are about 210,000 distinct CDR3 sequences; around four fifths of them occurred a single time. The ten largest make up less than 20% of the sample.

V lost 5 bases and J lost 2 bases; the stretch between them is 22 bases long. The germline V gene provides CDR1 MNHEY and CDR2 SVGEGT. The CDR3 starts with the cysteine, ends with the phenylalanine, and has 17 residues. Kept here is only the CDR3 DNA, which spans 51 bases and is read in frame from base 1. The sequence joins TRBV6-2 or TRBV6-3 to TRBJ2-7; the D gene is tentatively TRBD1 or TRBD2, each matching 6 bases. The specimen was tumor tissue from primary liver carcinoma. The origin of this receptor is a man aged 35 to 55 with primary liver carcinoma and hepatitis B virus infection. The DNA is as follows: TGTGCCAGCAGTCTGGGGGCGGGGCAGTTGCGTCCCTACGAGCAGTACTTC. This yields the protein CASSLGAGQLRPYEQYF.